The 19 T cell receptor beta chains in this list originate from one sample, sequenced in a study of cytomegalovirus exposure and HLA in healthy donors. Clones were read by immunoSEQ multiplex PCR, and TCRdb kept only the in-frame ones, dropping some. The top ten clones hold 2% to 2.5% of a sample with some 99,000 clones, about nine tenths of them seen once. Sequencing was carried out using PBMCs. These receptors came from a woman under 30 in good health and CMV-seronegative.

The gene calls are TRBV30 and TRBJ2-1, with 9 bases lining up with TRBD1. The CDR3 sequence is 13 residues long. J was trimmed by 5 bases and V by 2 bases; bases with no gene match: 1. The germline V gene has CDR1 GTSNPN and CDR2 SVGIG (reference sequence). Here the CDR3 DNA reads TGTGCCTGGAGTAGGACAGGGGACAATGAGCAGTTCTTC. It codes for CAWSRTGDNEQFF.

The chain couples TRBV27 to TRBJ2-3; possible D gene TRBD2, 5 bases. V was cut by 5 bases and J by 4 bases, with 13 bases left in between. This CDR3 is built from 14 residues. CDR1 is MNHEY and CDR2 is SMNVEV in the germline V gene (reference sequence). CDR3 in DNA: TGTGCCAGCAGTCCACTCTTAGCGTCAGATACGCAGTATTTT. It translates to CASSPLLASDTQYF.

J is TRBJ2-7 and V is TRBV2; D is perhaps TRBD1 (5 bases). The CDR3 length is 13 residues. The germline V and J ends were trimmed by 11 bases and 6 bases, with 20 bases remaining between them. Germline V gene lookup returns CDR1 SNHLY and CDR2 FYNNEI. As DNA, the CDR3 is TGTGCCGGACAAGACGGCGCCTGGGGCGAGCAGTACTTC. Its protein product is CAGQDGAWGEQYF.

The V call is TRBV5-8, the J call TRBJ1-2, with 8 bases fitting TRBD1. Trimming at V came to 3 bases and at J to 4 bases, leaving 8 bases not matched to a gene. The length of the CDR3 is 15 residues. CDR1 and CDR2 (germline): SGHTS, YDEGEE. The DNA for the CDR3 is TGTGCCAGCAGCTCGGGGACAGGATTTTCCTATGGCTACACCTTC. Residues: CASSSGTGFSYGYTF. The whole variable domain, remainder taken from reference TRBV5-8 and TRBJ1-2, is EAGVTQSPTHLIKTRGQQATLRCSPISGHTSVYWYQQALGLGLQFLLWYDEGEERNRGNFPPRFSGRQFPNYSSELNVNALELEDSALYLCASSSGTGFSYGYTFGSGTRLTVV.

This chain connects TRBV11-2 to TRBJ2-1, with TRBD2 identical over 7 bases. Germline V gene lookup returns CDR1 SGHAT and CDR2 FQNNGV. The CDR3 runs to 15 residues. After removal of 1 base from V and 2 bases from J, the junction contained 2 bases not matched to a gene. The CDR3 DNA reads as TGTGCCAGCAGCTTAGGCGGGGGTACCTACAATGAGCAGTTCTTC. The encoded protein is CASSLGGGTYNEQFF.

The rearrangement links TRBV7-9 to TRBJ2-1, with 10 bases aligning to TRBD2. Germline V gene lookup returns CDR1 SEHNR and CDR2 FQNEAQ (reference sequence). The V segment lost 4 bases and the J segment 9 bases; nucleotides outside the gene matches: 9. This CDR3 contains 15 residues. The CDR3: CASSSGLAARVEQFF. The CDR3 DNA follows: TGTGCCAGCAGCTCCGGACTAGCGGCCCGGGTTGAGCAGTTCTTC.

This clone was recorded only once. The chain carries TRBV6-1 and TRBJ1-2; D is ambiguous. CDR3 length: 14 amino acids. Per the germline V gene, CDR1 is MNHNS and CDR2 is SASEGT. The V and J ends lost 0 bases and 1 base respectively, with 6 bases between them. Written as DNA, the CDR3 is TGTGCCAGCAGTGAAGCGGTCAGTAACTATGGCTACACCTTC. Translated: CASSEAVSNYGYTF.

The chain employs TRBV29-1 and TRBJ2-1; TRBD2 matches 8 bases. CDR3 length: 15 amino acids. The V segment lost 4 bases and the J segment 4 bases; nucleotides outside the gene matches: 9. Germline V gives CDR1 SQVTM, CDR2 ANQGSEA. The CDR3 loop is CSVVGRASFYNEQFF. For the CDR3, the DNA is TGCAGCGTTGTCGGGAGGGCTAGTTTTTACAATGAGCAGTTCTTC.

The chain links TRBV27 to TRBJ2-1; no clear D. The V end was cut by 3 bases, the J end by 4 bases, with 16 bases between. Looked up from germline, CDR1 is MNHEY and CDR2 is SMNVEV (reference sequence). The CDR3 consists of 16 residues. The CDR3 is CASSFTGRYLYNEQFF. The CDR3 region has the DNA TGTGCCAGCAGTTTTACGGGTAGATACCTATACAATGAGCAGTTCTTC.

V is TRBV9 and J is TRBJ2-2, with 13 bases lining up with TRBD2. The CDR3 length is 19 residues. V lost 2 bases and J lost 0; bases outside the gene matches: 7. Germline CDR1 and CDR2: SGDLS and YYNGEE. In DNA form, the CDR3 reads TGTGCCAGCAGCGTGGGACTAGCGGGGTCCTCCGCGAACACCGGGGAGCTGTTTTTT. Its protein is CASSVGLAGSSANTGELFF.

The CDR3 reads CASSVRDREIYEQYF. CDR3 DNA: TGCGCCAGCAGCGTCCGGGACAGGGAAATATACGAGCAGTACTTC. The chain links TRBV4-1 to TRBJ2-7; 9 nucleotides match TRBD1. The CDR3 has 15 amino acids. The germline gives CDR1 MGHRA, CDR2 YSYEKL. J was trimmed by 4 bases and V by 5 bases; bases with no gene match: 9.

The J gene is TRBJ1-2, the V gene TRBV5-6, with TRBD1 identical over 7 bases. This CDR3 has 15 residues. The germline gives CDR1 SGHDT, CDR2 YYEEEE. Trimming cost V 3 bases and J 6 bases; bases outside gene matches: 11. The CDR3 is CASSSILQGMDGYTF. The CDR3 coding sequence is TGTGCCAGCAGCTCCATCCTACAGGGGATGGATGGCTACACCTTC.

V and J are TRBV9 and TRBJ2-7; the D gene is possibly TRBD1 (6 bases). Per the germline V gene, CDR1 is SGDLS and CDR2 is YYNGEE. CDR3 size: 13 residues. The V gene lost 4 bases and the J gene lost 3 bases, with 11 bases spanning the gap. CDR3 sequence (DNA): TGTGCCAGCAGCCCAGGGGCGGGCTACGAGCAGTACTTC. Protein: CASSPGAGYEQYF.

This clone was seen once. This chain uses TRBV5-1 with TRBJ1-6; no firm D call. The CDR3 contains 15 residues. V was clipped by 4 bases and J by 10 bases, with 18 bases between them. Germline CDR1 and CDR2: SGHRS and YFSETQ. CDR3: CASSTADGYGSPLHF. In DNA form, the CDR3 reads TGCGCCAGCAGCACCGCCGACGGGTATGGATCACCCCTCCACTTT.

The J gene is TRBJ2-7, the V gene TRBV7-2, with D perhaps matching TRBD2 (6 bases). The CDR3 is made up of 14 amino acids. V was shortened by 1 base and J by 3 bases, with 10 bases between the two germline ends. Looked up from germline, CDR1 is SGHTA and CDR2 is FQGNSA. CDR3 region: CASSLGGAGYEQYF. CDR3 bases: TGTGCCAGCAGCTTAGGCGGGGCGGGCTACGAGCAGTACTTC.

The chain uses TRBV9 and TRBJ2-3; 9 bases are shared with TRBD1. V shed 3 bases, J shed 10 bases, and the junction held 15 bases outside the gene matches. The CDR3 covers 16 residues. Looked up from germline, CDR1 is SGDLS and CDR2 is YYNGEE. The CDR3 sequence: CASSAAGTGWQFAQYF. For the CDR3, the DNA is TGTGCCAGCAGCGCAGCCGGGACAGGGTGGCAGTTTGCGCAGTATTTT.

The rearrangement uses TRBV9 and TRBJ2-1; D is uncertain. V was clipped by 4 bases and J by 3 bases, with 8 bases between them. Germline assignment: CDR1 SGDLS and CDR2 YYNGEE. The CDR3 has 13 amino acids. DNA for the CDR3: TGTGCCAGCAGCCGCACAGACTACAATGAGCAGTTCTTC. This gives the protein CASSRTDYNEQFF.

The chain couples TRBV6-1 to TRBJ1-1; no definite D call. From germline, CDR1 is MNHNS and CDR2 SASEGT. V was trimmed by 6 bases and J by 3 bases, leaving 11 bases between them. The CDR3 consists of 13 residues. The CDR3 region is CASSSQVHTEAFF. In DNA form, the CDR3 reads TGTGCCAGCAGCTCCCAGGTTCACACTGAAGCTTTCTTT.

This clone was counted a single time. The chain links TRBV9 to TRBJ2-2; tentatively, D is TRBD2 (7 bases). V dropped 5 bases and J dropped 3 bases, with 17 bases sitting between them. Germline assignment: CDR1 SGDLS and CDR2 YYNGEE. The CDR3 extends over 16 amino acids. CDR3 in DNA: TGTGCCAGCAGTGCGAGGGGGGGCTCCTACACCGGGGAGCTGTTTTTT. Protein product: CASSARGGSYTGELFF.